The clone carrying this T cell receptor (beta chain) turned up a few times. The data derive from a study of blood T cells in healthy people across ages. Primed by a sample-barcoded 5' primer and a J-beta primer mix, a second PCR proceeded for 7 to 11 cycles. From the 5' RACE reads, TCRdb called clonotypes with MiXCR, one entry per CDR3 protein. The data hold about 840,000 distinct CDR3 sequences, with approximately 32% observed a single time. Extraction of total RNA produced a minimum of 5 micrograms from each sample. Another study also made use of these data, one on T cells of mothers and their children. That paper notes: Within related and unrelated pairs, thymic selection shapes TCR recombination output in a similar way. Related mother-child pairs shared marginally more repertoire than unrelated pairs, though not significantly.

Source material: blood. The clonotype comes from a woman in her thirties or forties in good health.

CDR3 DNA: TGCAGTGCCAAGACAGGGGAGAACACTGAAGCTTTCTTT. This translates into CSAKTGENTEAFF. This chain connects TRBV20-1 to TRBJ1-1; 8 bases match TRBD1. The trim removed 6 bases at V and 1 base at J, leaving 4 bases unmatched. Germline values: CDR1 DFQATT, CDR2 SNEGSKA (reference sequence). CDR3 size: 13 residues.